The rows below give T cell receptor beta chains drawn from one sample of a study of blood T cell repertoires in COVID-19. Generated by immunoSEQ multiplex PCR, the TCRdb table keeps only in-frame clones and is missing some. Among more than 250,000 clones listed, about 90% were seen once. The material sequenced was peripheral blood. The receptors derive from a woman in her twenties or thirties who had recovered from COVID-19. CDR3s include the opening cysteine and the closing phenylalanine or tryptophan. A D gene is named only where the DNA matches it firmly. Clone size is given for some rows only: seen once, a few or many times, or a class if the clone is expanded.

TRBV5-6	TRBD2	TRBJ2-7	once	CASSLGGLASGEQYF	TGTGCCAGCAGCTTGGGGGGACTAGCTTCCGGCGAGCAGTACTTC
TRBV6-5	.	TRBJ1-1	.	CASRIMEGMNTEAFF	TGTGCCAGCAGGATTATGGAGGGGATGAACACTGAAGCTTTCTTT
TRBV2	TRBD1	TRBJ1-4	.	CASSGQGGEKLFF	TGTGCCAGCAGCGGACAGGGAGGGGAAAAACTGTTTTTT
TRBV12-5	.	TRBJ2-7	once	CASGLAPLGRGGRAYEQYF	TGTGCTAGTGGTTTAGCCCCCTTAGGCCGAGGAGGGCGCGCCTACGAGCAGTACTTC
TRBV11-2	TRBD1	TRBJ1-2	.	CASSSTGPYGYTF	TGTGCCAGCAGCTCGACAGGGCCCTATGGCTACACCTTC
TRBV27	TRBD1	TRBJ1-5	.	CASSRTGVQPQHF	TGTGCCAGCAGTCGGACAGGGGTTCAGCCCCAGCATTTT
TRBV10-1	.	TRBJ2-7	once	CASVIRGARPPYEQYF	TGCGCCAGCGTTATACGGGGGGCGCGTCCCCCCTACGAGCAGTACTTC
TRBV14	.	TRBJ1-1	.	CASTALRVRSNTEAFF	TGTGCCAGCACCGCACTCCGGGTCCGCTCGAACACTGAAGCTTTCTTT
TRBV25-1	.	TRBJ2-1	.	CASGYGLEQFF	TGTGCCAGCGGATACGGGTTAGAGCAGTTCTTC
TRBV4-3	.	TRBJ1-2	.	CASSQDRTGSGYGYTF	TGCGCCAGCAGCCAAGATCGAACGGGCAGCGGCTATGGCTACACCTTC
TRBV5-5	TRBD2	TRBJ2-3	.	CASSLYIAGGVSDTQYF	TGTGCCAGCAGCTTGTACATAGCGGGGGGCGTTTCAGATACGCAGTATTTT
TRBV5-5	.	TRBJ1-6	.	CASSLPEYNSPLHF	TGTGCCAGCAGCTTACCGGAGTATAATTCACCCCTCCACTTT
TRBV28	TRBD2	TRBJ2-7	.	CASSSPSTGGPYEQYF	TGTGCCAGCAGTTCCCCGAGTACGGGAGGGCCTTACGAGCAGTACTTC
TRBV4-2	TRBD1	TRBJ2-7	few	CASSQLEGRQGADEQYF	TGTGCCAGCAGCCAACTCGAGGGGCGACAGGGGGCCGACGAGCAGTACTTC
TRBV5-8	TRBD1	TRBJ1-6	.	CASSGQGNSPLHF	TGTGCCAGCAGTGGACAGGGTAATTCACCCCTCCACTTT
TRBV6-6	TRBD1	TRBJ2-1	.	CASSSPGQGYNEQFF	TGTGCCAGCAGTTCGCCGGGACAGGGGTACAATGAGCAGTTCTTC
TRBV6-6	.	TRBJ2-7	.	CASPYGATGSYEQYF	TGTGCCAGCCCCTACGGTGCGACAGGTTCCTACGAGCAGTACTTC
TRBV5-6	.	TRBJ1-1	.	CASSRTITGHEAFF	TGTGCCAGCAGCCGCACCATCACAGGTCATGAAGCTTTCTTT
TRBV7-2	TRBD2	TRBJ2-2	few	CASSLASGSRYTGELFF	TGTGCCAGCAGCTTAGCGAGCGGGAGTAGGTACACCGGGGAGCTGTTTTTT
TRBV6-5	.	TRBJ1-2	.	CASRTGFNYGYTF	TGTGCCAGCCGTACAGGTTTCAACTATGGCTACACCTTC
TRBV6-2/TRBV6-3	.	TRBJ2-7	.	CASSSFTQNYEQYF	TGTGCCAGCAGTTCATTCACACAGAACTACGAGCAGTACTTC
TRBV6-5	TRBD1	TRBJ2-1	.	CASRGHSSYNEQFF	TGTGCTTCGAGGGGGCACAGCTCCTACAATGAGCAGTTCTTC
TRBV5-1	TRBD1	TRBJ2-7	few	CASSLGQGPISYEQYF	TGCGCCAGCAGCTTGGGACAGGGCCCGATCTCCTACGAGCAGTACTTC
TRBV30	.	TRBJ1-2	.	CAWSGVLDYGYTF	TGTGCCTGGAGCGGGGTTTTGGACTATGGCTACACCTTC
TRBV7-9	TRBD1	TRBJ1-2	.	CASSSAGGYGYTF	TGTGCCAGCAGCTCGGCAGGGGGCTATGGCTACACCTTC
TRBV5-4	.	TRBJ1-5	once	CASSSAGSQPQHF	TGTGCCAGCAGCTCGGCAGGAAGTCAGCCCCAGCATTTT
TRBV6-5	TRBD2	TRBJ2-7	.	CASSLGLARYF	TGTGCCAGCAGTTTGGGACTAGCGCGGTACTTC
TRBV3-1/TRBV3-2	.	TRBJ1-2	.	CASSLNRERYTF	TGTGCCAGCAGTCTCAACAGGGAACGCTACACCTTC
TRBV30	.	TRBJ1-2	.	CAWNLVGPYGYTF	TGTGCCTGGAACCTGGTGGGGCCTTATGGCTACACCTTC
TRBV27	TRBD1	TRBJ2-3	.	CASSDWDRRKTDTQYF	TGTGCCAGCAGTGACTGGGACAGGCGAAAGACAGATACGCAGTATTTT
TRBV19	TRBD1	TRBJ1-6	.	CASSITGVSYNSPLHF	TGTGCCAGTAGTATCACAGGGGTCTCCTATAATTCACCCCTCCACTTT
TRBV7-9	TRBD1	TRBJ1-1	.	CASSTGAAAEAFF	TGTGCCAGCAGCACAGGGGCGGCGGCTGAAGCTTTCTTT
TRBV19	TRBD1	TRBJ1-1	.	CASRTRQGAKDEAFF	TGTGCCAGTAGGACCCGACAGGGGGCAAAGGATGAAGCTTTCTTT
TRBV13	TRBD2	TRBJ2-7	.	CASSLRLAGGGEQYF	TGTGCCAGCAGCCTAAGACTAGCGGGAGGAGGGGAGCAGTACTTC
TRBV4-1	.	TRBJ1-2	.	CASSQVAGLIYGYTF	TGCGCCAGCAGCCAAGTAGCAGGACTGATCTATGGCTACACCTTC
TRBV30	TRBD1	TRBJ1-2	.	CAWGSGTGDYGYTF	TGTGCCTGGGGCTCCGGGACAGGGGACTATGGCTACACCTTC
TRBV10-2	.	TRBJ1-1	.	CASSQPPITNTEAFF	TGCGCCAGCAGTCAACCCCCGATAACTAACACTGAAGCTTTCTTT
TRBV7-2	TRBD2	TRBJ2-1	.	CASSSGGTSGRAYNEQFF	TGTGCCAGCAGCTCCGGGGGGACTAGCGGGAGGGCCTACAATGAGCAGTTCTTC
TRBV19	.	TRBJ1-5	few	CASSVEPQGRQPQHF	TGTGCCAGTAGCGTCGAACCGCAGGGTAGACAGCCCCAGCATTTT
TRBV24-1	.	TRBJ1-4	.	CATSDFETVNKKKDEKLFF	TGTGCCACCAGTGATTTTGAGACAGTGAATAAGAAGAAAGATGAAAAACTGTTTTTT
TRBV4-1	TRBD1	TRBJ1-2	.	CASSPRDRGLGYTF	TGCGCCAGCAGCCCACGGGACAGGGGGCTCGGCTACACCTTC
TRBV27	.	TRBJ2-1	.	CASSLVTGPGGEQFF	TGTGCCAGCAGTTTGGTTACAGGGCCAGGTGGAGAGCAGTTCTTC
TRBV28	.	TRBJ2-2	.	CASSPGGELFF	TGTGCCAGCAGCCCGGGCGGGGAGCTGTTTTTT
TRBV7-2	.	TRBJ2-7	.	CASSFSGAVYEQYF	TGTGCCAGCAGCTTCAGTGGGGCGGTCTACGAGCAGTACTTC
TRBV2	TRBD1	TRBJ1-2	.	CASSSGTGIPGYTF	TGTGCCAGCAGCTCCGGGACAGGGATTCCTGGCTACACCTTC
TRBV6-5	TRBD2	TRBJ2-7	.	CASRGGGTLYEQYF	TGTGCCAGCAGGGGCGGGGGGACTCTGTACGAGCAGTACTTC
TRBV6-5	.	TRBJ2-3	.	CASRRAGSDTQYF	TGTGCCAGCCGGAGGGCAGGGTCAGATACGCAGTATTTT
TRBV5-1	TRBD2	TRBJ2-3	.	CASSLGGTSGMWSTDTQYF	TGCGCCAGCAGCTTGGGGGGGACTAGCGGGATGTGGAGCACAGATACGCAGTATTTT
TRBV11-2	.	TRBJ1-4	.	CASSFGGTDPESEKLFF	TGTGCCAGCAGCTTTGGGGGGACGGACCCCGAGTCTGAAAAACTGTTTTTT
TRBV21-1	.	TRBJ2-7	.	CASSNKTSGSSYEQYF	TGTGCCAGCAGCAATAAGACTAGCGGGAGCTCCTACGAGCAGTACTTC
TRBV28	TRBD1	TRBJ2-7	many	CASTAQGQGKYEQYF	TGTGCCAGCACGGCCCAGGGACAGGGGAAATACGAGCAGTACTTC
TRBV10-3	.	TRBJ2-7	.	CAISPPGGPYEQYF	TGTGCCATCAGCCCTCCCGGAGGACCCTATGAGCAGTACTTC
TRBV27	TRBD1	TRBJ2-5	.	CASSLMVKGAKETQYF	TGTGCCAGCAGTTTAATGGTGAAGGGGGCGAAAGAGACCCAGTACTTC
TRBV6-2/TRBV6-3	.	TRBJ1-4	.	CASSSSGLSEKLFF	TGTGCCAGCAGTTCGTCGGGACTTTCAGAAAAACTGTTTTTT
TRBV6-5	TRBD2	TRBJ2-2	once	CAGGRTGELFF	TGTGCCGGCGGGAGGACCGGGGAGCTGTTTTTT
TRBV6-4	.	TRBJ1-2	once	CASSESGYTF	TGTGCCAGCAGCGAGTCGGGCTACACCTTC
TRBV6-2/TRBV6-3	.	TRBJ1-4	.	CASSFQGGEEKLFF	TGTGCCAGCAGTTTCCAGGGAGGAGAAGAAAAACTGTTTTTT
TRBV18	TRBD1	TRBJ2-1	.	CASSQGQGFYNEQFF	TGTGCCAGCTCGCAGGGACAGGGTTTCTACAATGAGCAGTTCTTC
TRBV4-1	.	TRBJ2-7	.	CASSQDPLETYEQYF	TGCGCCAGCAGCCAAGATCCACTAGAAACCTACGAGCAGTACTTC